The clone carrying this T cell receptor (beta chain) was detected a few times. CDR3 length equals 12 residues. Looked up from germline, CDR1 is SQVTM and CDR2 is ANQGSEA. V was clipped by 6 bases and J by 8 bases, with 14 bases between them. This sample is part of a study of shared clonotypes between healthy human individuals. Into CD45RA+ naive and CD45RA-negative memory subsets, the CD4+ cells were split. Assay: immunoSEQ multiplex PCR; the TCRdb copy retains only in-frame clones and omits some. Of almost 750,000 clones listed, 55% to 80% are singletons. V and J are TRBV29-1 and TRBJ2-1; D is unresolved. The sample consisted of memory CD4+ T cells sorted from blood. Noted subset: CD45RA-negative fraction. This receptor was identified in a woman in her thirties in good health. The CDR3 loop reads CSVKSAGDEQFF. CDR3 coding DNA: TGCAGCGTCAAGTCGGCAGGCGATGAGCAGTTCTTC.